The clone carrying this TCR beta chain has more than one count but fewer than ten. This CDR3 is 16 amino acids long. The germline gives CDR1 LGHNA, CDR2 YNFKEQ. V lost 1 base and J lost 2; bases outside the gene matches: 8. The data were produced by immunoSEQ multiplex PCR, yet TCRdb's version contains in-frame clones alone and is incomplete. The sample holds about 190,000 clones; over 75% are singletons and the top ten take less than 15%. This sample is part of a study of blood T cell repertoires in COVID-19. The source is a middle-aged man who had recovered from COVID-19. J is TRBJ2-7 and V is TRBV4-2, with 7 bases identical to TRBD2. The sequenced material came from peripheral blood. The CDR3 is CASSQVLGEGPYEQYF. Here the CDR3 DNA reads TGTGCCAGCAGCCAAGTTTTGGGGGAGGGCCCCTACGAGCAGTACTTC.